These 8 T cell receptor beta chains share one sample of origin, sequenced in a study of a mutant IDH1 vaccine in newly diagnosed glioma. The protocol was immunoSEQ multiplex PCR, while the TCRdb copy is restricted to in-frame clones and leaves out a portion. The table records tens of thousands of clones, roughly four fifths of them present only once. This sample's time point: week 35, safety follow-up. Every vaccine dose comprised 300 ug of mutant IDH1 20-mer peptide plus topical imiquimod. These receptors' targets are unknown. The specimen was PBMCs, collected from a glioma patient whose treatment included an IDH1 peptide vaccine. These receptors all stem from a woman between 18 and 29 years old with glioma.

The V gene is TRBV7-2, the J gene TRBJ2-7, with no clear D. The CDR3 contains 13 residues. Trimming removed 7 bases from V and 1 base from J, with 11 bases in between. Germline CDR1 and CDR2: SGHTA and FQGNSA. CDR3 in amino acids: CASKDGNSYEQYF. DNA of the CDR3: TGTGCCAGCAAGGACGGAAATTCCTACGAGCAGTACTTC.

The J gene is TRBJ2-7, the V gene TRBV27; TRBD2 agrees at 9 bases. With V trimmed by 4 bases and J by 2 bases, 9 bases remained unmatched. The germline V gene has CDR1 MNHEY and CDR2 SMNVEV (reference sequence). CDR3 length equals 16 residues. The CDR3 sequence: CASSSLEAGGPYEQYF. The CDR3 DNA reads TGTGCCAGCAGTTCCCTGGAAGCGGGAGGCCCCTACGAGCAGTACTTC.

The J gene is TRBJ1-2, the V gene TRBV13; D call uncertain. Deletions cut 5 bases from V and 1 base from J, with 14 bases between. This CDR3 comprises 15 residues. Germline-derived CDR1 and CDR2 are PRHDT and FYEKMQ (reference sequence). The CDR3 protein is CASSPHMQVNYGYTF. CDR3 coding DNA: TGTGCCAGCAGCCCCCATATGCAGGTTAACTATGGCTACACCTTC.

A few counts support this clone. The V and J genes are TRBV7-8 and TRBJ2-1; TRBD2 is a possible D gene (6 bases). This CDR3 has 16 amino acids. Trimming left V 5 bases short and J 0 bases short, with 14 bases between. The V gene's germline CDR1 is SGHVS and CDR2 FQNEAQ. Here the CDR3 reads CASSPSGVLSYNEQFF. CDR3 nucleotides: TGTGCCAGCAGCCCCTCGGGGGTTCTCTCCTACAATGAGCAGTTCTTC.

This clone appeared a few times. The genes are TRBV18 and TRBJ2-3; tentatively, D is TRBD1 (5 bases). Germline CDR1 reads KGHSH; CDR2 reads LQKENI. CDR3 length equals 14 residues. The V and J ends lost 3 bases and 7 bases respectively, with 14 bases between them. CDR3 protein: CASSPDSSSYTQYF. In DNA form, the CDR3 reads TGTGCCAGCTCACCTGACAGCTCCTCTTATACGCAGTATTTT.

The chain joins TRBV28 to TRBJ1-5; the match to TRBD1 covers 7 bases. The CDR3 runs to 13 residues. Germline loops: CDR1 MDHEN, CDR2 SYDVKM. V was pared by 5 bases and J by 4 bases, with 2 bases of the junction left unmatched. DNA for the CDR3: TGTGCCAGCAGTCGGACAGGTAATCAGCCCCAGCATTTT. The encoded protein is CASSRTGNQPQHF.

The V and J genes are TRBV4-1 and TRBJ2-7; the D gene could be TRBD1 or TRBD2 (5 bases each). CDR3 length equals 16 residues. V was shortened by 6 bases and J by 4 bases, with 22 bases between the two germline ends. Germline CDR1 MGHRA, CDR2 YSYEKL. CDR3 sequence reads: CASRRTRDQASYEQYF. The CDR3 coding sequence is TGCGCCAGCAGGCGAACCCGGGACCAAGCTTCGTACGAGCAGTACTTC.

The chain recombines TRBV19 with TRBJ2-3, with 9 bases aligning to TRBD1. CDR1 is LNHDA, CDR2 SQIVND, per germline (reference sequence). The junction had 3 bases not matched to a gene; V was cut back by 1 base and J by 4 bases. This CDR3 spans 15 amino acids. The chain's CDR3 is CASSIGQGGSDTQYF. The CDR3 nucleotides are TGTGCCAGTAGTATAGGACAGGGGGGGTCAGATACGCAGTATTTT.